Presented here are 29 T cell receptor beta chains from one specimen sequenced in a study of T cell repertoires in cytomegalovirus infection. Antigens for these TCRs are unknown. MiXCR was run by TCRdb on the reads, yielding one entry per CDR3 protein. This sample has 750,000 to 900,000 distinct CDR3 sequences, with just under 30% found just once. Sequencing used cultured CD8+ T cells from PBMCs, obtained from culture after CMV antigen stimulation. The receptors here all came from a human donor in good health (CMV status not recorded). Some clones in this sample may be carry-over from other donors' samples.

The chain employs TRBV2 and TRBJ2-7; TRBD2 is a possible D gene (6 bases). In germline, CDR1 is SNHLY, CDR2 FYNNEI. With 5 bases removed from V and 6 bases from J, the gap between germline ends came to 17 bases. The CDR3 has 14 residues. CDR3: CASSTDGGEGEQYF. The CDR3 DNA follows: TGTGCCAGCAGTACCGACGGAGGGGAAGGCGAGCAGTACTTC.

This clonotype was recorded many times. The chain links TRBV28 to TRBJ1-4, with D maybe TRBD1 (6 bases). The V end lost 4 bases, the J end lost 5 bases, and 14 bases lay between the germline ends. The CDR3 has 15 residues. Germline assignment: CDR1 MDHEN and CDR2 SYDVKM. The DNA of the CDR3 is TGTGCCAGCAGTTCAGGACAGCGTTCGAATGAAAAACTGTTTTTT. Residues: CASSSGQRSNEKLFF. Variable domain in full (rest from reference TRBV28 and TRBJ1-4): DVKVTQSSRYLVKRTGEKVFLECVQDMDHENMFWYRQDPGLGLRLIYFSYDVKMKEKGDIPEGYSVSREKKERFSLILESASTNQTSMYLCASSSGQRSNEKLFFGSGTQLSVL.

The sample holds a few counts of this clonotype. The rearrangement links TRBV27 to TRBJ1-2; D gene unclear. Trimming removed 0 bases from V and 4 bases from J, with 9 bases in between. CDR1 MNHEY and CDR2 SMNVEV come from the germline V gene (reference sequence). CDR3 size: 14 residues. The CDR3 spells CASSLSAAGYGYTF. DNA for the CDR3: TGTGCCAGCAGTTTATCCGCGGCTGGCTATGGCTACACCTTC.

This clonotype was seen only a few times. The chain uses TRBV19 and TRBJ2-1, with 9 bases matching TRBD1. The CDR3 sequence is 16 residues long. Trimming at V came to 6 bases and at J to 9 bases, leaving 15 bases not matched to a gene. Germline V CDR1 and CDR2: LNHDA, SQIVND (reference sequence). The CDR3 DNA reads as TGTGCCAGTAGCCTCCGGGACAGGGTACTCCCTGGTGAGCAGTTCTTC. This translates into CASSLRDRVLPGEQFF. Drawing the rest from reference TRBV19 and TRBJ2-1, the complete variable domain is DGGITQSPKYLFRKEGQNVTLSCEQNLNHDAMYWYRQDPGQGLRLIYYSQIVNDFQKGDIAEGYSVSREKKESFPLTVTSAQKNPTAFYLCASSLRDRVLPGEQFFGPGTRLTVL.

This clonotype was picked up a small number of times. This chain uses TRBV5-6 with TRBJ2-7, with D possibly being TRBD1 or TRBD2 (5 bases each). V lost 4 bases to trimming and J lost 0 bases, with 11 bases between them. The CDR3 spans 14 residues. CDR1 and CDR2 (germline): SGHDT, YYEEEE. The CDR3 bases are TGTGCCAGCAGCAATGGGGGAAGCTCCTACGAGCAGTACGTC. Translating gives CASSNGGSSYEQYV.

The chain links TRBV5-1 to TRBJ2-1, with D possibly TRBD2 on 5 matching bases. The germline V gene encodes CDR1 SGHRS and CDR2 YFSETQ. The CDR3 runs to 17 residues. The V and J ends lost 5 bases and 0 bases respectively, with 18 bases between them. The CDR3 here is CASSIGENRYSYNEQFF. The CDR3 DNA sequence: TGCGCCAGCAGTATCGGGGAAAACAGATACTCCTACAATGAGCAGTTCTTC.

This clonotype was found a few times. J is TRBJ1-1 and V is TRBV4-1; no clear D. The V end lost 4 bases, the J end lost 1 base, and 7 bases lay between the germline ends. There are 13 residues in the CDR3. The germline gives CDR1 MGHRA, CDR2 YSYEKL. The CDR3 spells CASSRPENTEAFF. The CDR3 DNA is TGCGCCAGCAGCCGTCCAGAGAACACTGAAGCTTTCTTT.

The gene calls are TRBV6-1 and TRBJ2-5; 14 bases match TRBD2. After removal of 6 bases from V and 5 bases from J, the junction contained 5 bases not matched to a gene. This CDR3 is built from 15 residues. Germline lookup yields CDR1 MNHNS and CDR2 SASEGT. In DNA form, the CDR3 reads TGTGCCAGCAGGAGACTAGCGGGGGGGCGGGAGACCCAGTACTTC. This sequence encodes CASRRLAGGRETQYF.

This clonotype was recorded a few times. For the CDR3, the DNA is TGCGCCAGCAGCCAAGCCCTCCCCGAGGACAATGAGCAGTTCTTC. As protein: CASSQALPEDNEQFF. The rearrangement uses TRBV4-3 and TRBJ2-1; unclear D gene. Germline lookup yields CDR1 LGHNA and CDR2 YSLEER. The CDR3 covers 15 residues. V was pared by 1 base and J by 5 bases, with 12 bases between.

V and J are TRBV4-1 and TRBJ2-2, with a weak D call TRBD1 (5 bases). Trimming removed 4 bases from V and 3 bases from J, with 18 bases in between. The length of the CDR3 is 17 residues. Per germline, CDR1 MGHRA and CDR2 YSYEKL. The DNA for the CDR3 is TGCGCCAGCAGCCCGAAGTCCCCCAGGGTAGACACCGGGGAGCTGTTTTTT. Translation: CASSPKSPRVDTGELFF.

This clonotype turned up a few times. The J gene is TRBJ2-1, the V gene TRBV6-8, with D tentatively TRBD2 (5 bases). V was pared by 2 bases and J by 6 bases, with 11 bases between. The CDR3 is made up of 14 amino acids. CDR1 and CDR2 from the germline V gene are MNHGY and SAAAGT. The CDR3 nucleotides read TGTGCCAGCAGTTACGCGGGTAATGGCAATGAGCAGTTCTTC. This encodes CASSYAGNGNEQFF.

This CDR3 is CASNLAGGYNEQFF. The CDR3 DNA reads as TGTGCCAGTAATCTTGCGGGGGGGTACAATGAGCAGTTCTTC. V is TRBV19 and J is TRBJ2-1; TRBD2 agrees at 9 bases. Germline lookup yields CDR1 LNHDA and CDR2 SQIVND (reference sequence). The ends lost 7 bases at V and 4 bases at J; junction bases unmatched: 5. The CDR3 loop spans 14 amino acids.

The chain joins TRBV27 to TRBJ2-2, with D maybe TRBD1 (6 bases). The germline gives CDR1 MNHEY, CDR2 SMNVEV (reference sequence). The CDR3 consists of 16 residues. Trimming removed 7 bases at V and 8 bases at J, with 23 bases between. The CDR3 reads CASIGRRDIRAGELFF. CDR3 DNA sequence: TGTGCCAGCATTGGCCGACGGGACATAAGAGCTGGGGAGCTGTTTTTT.

This clonotype was seen more than once but under ten times. The chain uses TRBV3-1 and TRBJ2-7, with D possibly being TRBD1 (6 bases). Trimming left V 4 bases short and J 0 bases short, with 19 bases between. The CDR3 covers 17 residues. Germline CDR1 reads LGHDT; CDR2 reads YNNKEL (reference sequence). CDR3 nucleotide sequence: TGTGCCAGCAGCCCAACTCATTTAACACAGGGCTCCTACGAGCAGTACTTC. Residues: CASSPTHLTQGSYEQYF.

Many counts were recorded for this clonotype. The chain has TRBV7-9 and TRBJ2-5; no definite D call. Germline V lookup: CDR1 SEHNR, CDR2 FQNEAQ (reference sequence). The CDR3 has 16 residues. Between the trimmed V and J ends, which lost 4 bases and 5 bases, there was a span of 20 bases. The CDR3 sequence is CASSSENTQARETQYF. CDR3 in DNA: TGTGCCAGCAGCTCAGAAAACACGCAGGCCAGGGAGACCCAGTACTTC. The full variable domain, rest sourced from reference TRBV7-9 and TRBJ2-5, is DTGVSQNPRHKITKRGQNVTFRCDPISEHNRLYWYRQTLGQGPEFLTYFQNEAQLEKSRLLSDRFSAERPKGSFSTLEIQRTEQGDSAMYLCASSSENTQARETQYFGPGTRLLVL.

This clonotype has a count of ten or more. V is TRBV12-3 or TRBV12-4 and J is TRBJ2-7; D call uncertain. CDR3 length equals 12 residues. The V end was cut by 4 bases, the J end by 3 bases, with 7 bases between. CDR3 residues: CASSSKRYEQYF. CDR3 DNA: TGTGCCAGCAGTTCCAAGCGCTACGAGCAGTACTTC.

In its sample, this clonotype was seen a few times. J is TRBJ2-2 and V is TRBV6-5; 8 nucleotides agree with TRBD2. CDR1 and CDR2 (germline): MNHEY, SVGAGI. The CDR3 is made up of 17 amino acids. V dropped 0 bases and J dropped 4; count of bases not matched to a gene: 7. CDR3 sequence (DNA): TGTGCCAGCAGTTACTCGAGATTTAGCGGGGTCACCGGGGAGCTGTTTTTT. Translated, it gives CASSYSRFSGVTGELFF.

The chain employs TRBV20-1 and TRBJ2-3, with 10 nucleotides matching TRBD2. Germline values: CDR1 DFQATT, CDR2 SNEGSKA (reference sequence). The V and J ends lost 3 bases and 6 bases, in that order; junction bases with no gene match: 3. There are 13 residues in the CDR3. The CDR3 nucleotides are TGCAGTGCTAGCACTAGCGGGGTCGATACGCAGTATTTT. Protein product: CSASTSGVDTQYF.

This chain's CDR3 is CASSYGQGARNEQFF. The CDR3 DNA sequence: TGTGCCAGCAGTTACGGACAGGGGGCGCGTAATGAGCAGTTCTTC. The chain links TRBV6-2 or TRBV6-3 to TRBJ2-1; 11 bases line up with TRBD1. This CDR3 is 15 amino acids long. From germline, CDR1 is MNHEY and CDR2 SVGEGT. The trim removed 2 bases at V and 7 bases at J, leaving 4 bases unmatched.

The V gene is TRBV3-1, the J gene TRBJ1-6; no clear D gene. There are 15 residues in the CDR3. V lost 0 bases and J 4 bases, leaving 7 bases between the germline ends. The germline V gene encodes CDR1 LGHDT and CDR2 YNNKEL (reference sequence). CDR3 loop: CASSQDVGYNSPLHF. CDR3 bases: TGTGCCAGCAGCCAAGATGTCGGATATAATTCACCCCTCCACTTT.

This clonotype showed up just a few times. V usage is TRBV7-9 and J usage is TRBJ2-2; D is ambiguous. Germline V lookup: CDR1 SEHNR, CDR2 FQNEAQ (reference sequence). This CDR3 contains 12 residues. V gave up 6 bases and J gave up 6 bases, with 8 bases separating them. CDR3 sequence reads: CASRQSPGELFF. In DNA, the CDR3 is TGTGCCAGCAGACAAAGCCCCGGGGAGCTGTTTTTT.

This clonotype occurred a few times. The J gene is TRBJ1-2, the V gene TRBV29-1; no clear D. Germline loops: CDR1 SQVTM, CDR2 ANQGSEA. The length of the CDR3 is 13 residues. V was pared by 0 bases and J by 4 bases, with 9 bases between. The CDR3 DNA is TGCAGCGTTGAAGACACCTCGGGCTATGGCTACACCTTC. Amino acids: CSVEDTSGYGYTF.

This clonotype was picked up a small number of times. V gene TRBV6-1 combines with J gene TRBJ1-3, with unresolved D. CDR1 and CDR2 (germline): MNHNS, SASEGT. V shed 6 bases and J shed 2 bases, with 14 bases lying between them. The CDR3 is made up of 15 amino acids. DNA for the CDR3: TGTGCCAGCAGCTTCCGGGTAGAGCCTGGAAACACCATATATTTT. Its protein is CASSFRVEPGNTIYF.

The J gene is TRBJ1-2, the V gene TRBV27, with D tentatively TRBD1 (5 bases). The CDR3 covers 18 residues. Germline values: CDR1 MNHEY, CDR2 SMNVEV (reference sequence). Trimming took 0 bases from V and 6 from J, leaving 23 bases between them. CDR3 amino acids: CASSLSWGRVMFRDGYTF. CDR3 coding DNA: TGTGCCAGCAGTTTATCGTGGGGCAGGGTAATGTTCAGGGATGGCTACACCTTC.

This clonotype was observed a few times. The chain joins TRBV12-3 or TRBV12-4 to TRBJ1-1; D is perhaps TRBD1 (5 bases). V lost 7 bases and J lost 4, with 13 bases in between. The CDR3 has 13 amino acids. The CDR3 DNA follows: TGTGCCAGCACCCCCCCGGGGCCCACTGAAGCTTTCTTT. Amino acids: CASTPPGPTEAFF.

This clonotype was recorded a few times. This rearrangement joins TRBV4-3 to TRBJ2-5, with TRBD1 as a possible D gene (5 bases). The germline V and J ends were trimmed by 0 bases and 1 base, with 9 bases remaining between them. Germline V gene data show CDR1 as LGHNA and CDR2 as YSLEER. This CDR3 is built from 15 residues. CDR3 nucleotide sequence: TGCGCCAGCAGCCAAGATATGACAGCCCAAGAGACCCAGTACTTC. Translated, it gives CASSQDMTAQETQYF.

This clonotype was seen a handful of times. V is TRBV2 and J is TRBJ2-2, with 9 bases that match TRBD2. The germline V gene has CDR1 SNHLY and CDR2 FYNNEI. This CDR3 is built from 16 residues. Trimming took 9 bases from V and 0 from J; bases not matched to a gene: 8. CDR3 nucleotide sequence: TGTGCCAGGCAGGCGCGGGGGGGCACGAACACCGGGGAGCTGTTTTTT. It is translated as CARQARGGTNTGELFF. The variable domain in full, with the rest retrieved from reference TRBV2 and TRBJ2-2, is EPEVTQTPSHQVTQMGQEVILRCVPISNHLYFYWYRQILGQKVEFLVSFYNNEISEKSEIFDDQFSVERPDGSNFTLKIRSTKLEDSAMYFCARQARGGTNTGELFFGEGSRLTVL.

Ten or more counts support this clonotype. The chain joins TRBV7-8 to TRBJ2-7, with TRBD1 matching over 8 bases. The CDR3 runs to 14 residues. V trimming: 5 bases; J trimming: 2 bases; junction bases outside the gene matches: 5. CDR1 is SGHVS, CDR2 FQNEAQ, per germline. CDR3 protein: CASSPGQGPYEQYV. Here the CDR3 DNA reads TGTGCCAGCAGCCCAGGACAGGGCCCCTACGAGCAGTACGTC.

CDR3 nucleotides: TGTGCCAGCAGCCCTCCGTGGGCCTCTGGAAACACCATATATTTT. Protein: CASSPPWASGNTIYF. The rearrangement links TRBV7-6 to TRBJ1-3; D is unresolved. There are 15 residues in the CDR3. With 5 bases removed from V and 0 bases from J, the gap between germline ends came to 11 bases. Germline CDR1 SGHVS, CDR2 FNYEAQ.